These 4 T cell receptor beta chains share one sample of origin, sequenced in a study of blood T cells in healthy people across ages. Primed by a sample-barcoded 5' primer and a J-beta primer mix, a second PCR proceeded for 7 to 11 cycles. One entry per CDR3 protein results from TCRdb running MiXCR on the 5' RACE reads. The data contain about 780,000 distinct CDR3 sequences, 46% of them seen just once; the ten biggest clones take up 15% to 20%. Sample: blood. All receptors come from an elderly man in good health.

This clonotype came up a few times. This chain links TRBV7-2 with TRBJ2-1; D not resolved. Germline V gene lookup returns CDR1 SGHTA and CDR2 FQGNSA. This CDR3 comprises 14 residues. The V and J ends lost 2 bases and 5 bases respectively, with 10 bases between them. Written as DNA, the CDR3 is TGTGCCAGCAGCTTATTAGGGATTAACAATGAGCAGTTCTTC. Translated, it gives CASSLLGINNEQFF.

The J gene is TRBJ1-2, the V gene TRBV5-1; 9 nucleotides match TRBD1. CDR1 is SGHRS, CDR2 YFSETQ, per germline. The CDR3 spans 14 residues. After removal of 4 bases from V and 3 bases from J, the junction contained 4 bases not matched to a gene. CDR3 nucleotides: TGCGCCAGCAGCCCAGGGACAGGGTACTATGGCTACACCTTC. This codes for CASSPGTGYYGYTF.

This clonotype was detected a few times. V usage is TRBV5-1 and J usage is TRBJ2-1; 8 nucleotides agree with TRBD2. V shed 3 bases and J 8 bases; nucleotides not matched to a gene: 16. From germline, CDR1 is SGHRS and CDR2 YFSETQ. The CDR3 runs to 17 residues. CDR3 in amino acids: CASSSSRLTGGPHEQFF. The CDR3 DNA follows: TGCGCCAGCAGCTCGTCTAGACTTACGGGAGGGCCGCATGAGCAGTTCTTC.

This clonotype has just one count. The chain couples TRBV30 to TRBJ2-5; 7 bases line up with TRBD1. Per the germline V gene, CDR1 is GTSNPN and CDR2 is SVGIG (reference sequence). Trimming at V came to 0 bases and at J to 2 bases, leaving 3 bases not matched to a gene. The CDR3 covers 14 residues. This chain's CDR3 is CAWSVGGQQETQYF. The DNA of the CDR3 is TGTGCCTGGAGTGTAGGGGGACAGCAAGAGACCCAGTACTTC. The complete variable domain, with remaining parts taken from reference TRBV30 and TRBJ2-5, reads SQTIHQWPATLVQPVGSPLSLECTVEGTSNPNLYWYRQAAGRGLQLLFYSVGIGQISSEVPQNLSASRPQDRQFILSSKKLLLSDSGFYLCAWSVGGQQETQYFGPGTRLLVL.